One sample yielded the 13 T cell receptor beta chains listed below, sequenced in a study of identical twins (dated by TCRdb to the mid-2010s). Libraries were made using 5' RACE. The sequencer listed for this sample is Illumina HiSeq 2000. TCRdb reworked the public reads: Q25 trimming with fastp, MiXCR clone assembly, productive beta chains retained. Rows with one shared CDR3 protein collapse into an entry with the most common genes and DNA. The sample table lists about 530,000 distinct CDR3 sequences, roughly 15% of them with a count of one. The leading ten clones occupy roughly 0.42% of the sample. These data were also reused for a study on yellow fever vaccine responses in identical twins.

Material: CD4+ T cells sorted from blood. These receptors originate from a woman younger than 30 in good health.

In this sample, this clonotype turned up a few times. The rearrangement joins TRBV20-1 to TRBJ2-1; TRBD2 agrees at 11 bases. Trimming at V came to 1 base and at J to 4 bases, leaving 18 bases not matched to a gene. CDR1 DFQATT and CDR2 SNEGSKA come from the germline V gene (reference sequence). This CDR3 region has 20 residues. CDR3: CSARGTGLAGTTRGYNEQFF. In DNA form, the CDR3 reads TGCAGTGCTAGAGGGACCGGACTAGCGGGCACCACCCGGGGGTACAATGAGCAGTTCTTC.

The sample holds a few counts of this clonotype. The chain is built from TRBV3-1 and TRBJ1-5; D call uncertain. V dropped 1 base and J dropped 1 base, with 8 bases sitting between them. Germline V gene sequence: CDR1 LGHDT, CDR2 YNNKEL (reference sequence). The CDR3 covers 15 residues. The CDR3 DNA is TGTGCCAGCAGCCAAGGGAGCAAAAGCAATCAGCCCCAGCATTTT. Residues: CASSQGSKSNQPQHF.

This clonotype was detected a few times. The V call is TRBV27, the J call TRBJ1-1; 7 nucleotides line up with TRBD1. Germline V CDR1 and CDR2: MNHEY, SMNVEV (reference sequence). V shed 5 bases and J 4 bases; nucleotides not matched to a gene: 13. The CDR3 contains 16 residues. CDR3 loop: CASSGMGKGARTEAFF. The CDR3 nucleotides read TGTGCCAGCAGTGGTATGGGGAAGGGGGCGCGCACTGAAGCTTTCTTT.

The rearrangement joins TRBV20-1 to TRBJ2-6, with 8 bases matching TRBD1. With 4 bases clipped from V and 1 base from J, the junction kept 6 bases outside the gene matches. The CDR3 extends over 16 amino acids. Germline V CDR1 and CDR2: DFQATT, SNEGSKA (reference sequence). The DNA of the CDR3 is TGCAGTGCTATTGCAGGGGGCGCTTCTGGGGCCAACGTCCTGACTTTC. Its translation is CSAIAGGASGANVLTF.

CDR3 region: CASSLRANSYEQYF. The DNA for the CDR3 is TGTGCCAGCAGTTTACGAGCGAACTCCTACGAGCAGTACTTC. V gene TRBV27 combines with J gene TRBJ2-7; D uncertain. The V gene's germline CDR1 is MNHEY and CDR2 SMNVEV (reference sequence). Trimming pared 2 bases from V and 0 bases from J, leaving 8 bases between. This CDR3 region has 14 residues.

The chain combines TRBV7-2 with TRBJ2-7; 7 nucleotides agree with TRBD1. Germline-derived CDR1 and CDR2 are SGHTA and FQGNSA. The CDR3 covers 14 residues. The V gene end was trimmed by 5 bases and the J gene end by 4 bases; junction bases not matched to a gene: 8. The CDR3 DNA is TGTGCCAGCAGCACCCAGGGGGATAGGTACGAGCAGTACTTC. Translated, it gives CASSTQGDRYEQYF.

This clonotype came up a few times. The J gene is TRBJ2-3, the V gene TRBV4-1; 9 bases are shared with TRBD2. The V and J ends lost 4 bases and 2 bases, in that order; junction bases with no gene match: 10. From germline, CDR1 is MGHRA and CDR2 YSYEKL. The CDR3 sequence is 17 residues long. As DNA, the CDR3 is TGCGCCAGCAGCCGAAAAGAGCTAGCGGGGACCACAGATACGCAGTATTTT. Its protein product is CASSRKELAGTTDTQYF.

The rearrangement links TRBV12-5 to TRBJ2-2; D uncertain. This CDR3 has 19 amino acids. The germline V gene encodes CDR1 LGHNT and CDR2 FRNRAP. Trimming took off 3 bases at V and 4 bases at J, with 24 bases between the two ends. CDR3 residues: CASGFEQKQAKIGTGELFF. The CDR3 DNA follows: TGTGCTAGTGGTTTTGAACAGAAACAAGCTAAAATCGGCACCGGGGAGCTGTTTTTT.

This clonotype occurred a few times. The chain uses TRBV29-1 and TRBJ2-7; TRBD2 matches at 10 bases. J lost 4 bases, V lost 5 bases, and 17 bases had no gene match. The CDR3 is made up of 17 amino acids. CDR1 and CDR2 (germline): SQVTM, ANQGSEA. CDR3 sequence reads: CSVPTREASSGRYEQYF. As DNA, the CDR3 is TGCAGCGTTCCTACGCGGGAAGCGTCTAGCGGGAGATACGAGCAGTACTTC.

There are a few counts of this clonotype. J is TRBJ1-1 and V is TRBV15; D not resolved. This CDR3 has 12 residues. The V end lost 3 bases, the J end lost 7 bases, and 9 bases lay between the germline ends. CDR1 and CDR2 (germline): LNHNV, YYDKDF (reference sequence). This CDR3 is CATSSRAREAFF. The CDR3 DNA is TGTGCCACCAGCAGTAGAGCTCGTGAAGCTTTCTTT. The whole variable domain, filled in from reference TRBV15 and TRBJ1-1, reads DAMVIQNPRYQVTQFGKPVTLSCSQTLNHNVMYWYQQKSSQAPKLLFHYYDKDFNNEADTPDNFQSRRPNTSFCFLDIRSPGLGDTAMYLCATSSRAREAFFGQGTRLTVV.

This clonotype was found a few times. The chain couples TRBV7-7 to TRBJ2-5; D unresolved. CDR1 and CDR2 from the germline V gene are SSHAT and FNYEAQ (reference sequence). There are 15 residues in the CDR3. V was clipped by 1 base and J by 5 bases, with 14 bases between them. The CDR3 sequence: CASSLGQVGTETQYF. CDR3 DNA: TGTGCCAGCAGCTTAGGCCAGGTCGGAACGGAGACCCAGTACTTC.

The chain links TRBV20-1 to TRBJ1-2; maybe TRBD1 (6 bases). This CDR3 spans 12 amino acids. Deletions cut 6 bases from V and 8 bases from J, with 16 bases between. Germline-derived CDR1 and CDR2 are DFQATT and SNEGSKA (reference sequence). CDR3 in amino acids: CSARWGAGGYTF. The CDR3 DNA reads as TGCAGTGCCCGATGGGGGGCGGGGGGCTACACCTTC.

The gene calls are TRBV20-1 and TRBJ2-2; D might be TRBD1 (5 bases). The V gene's germline CDR1 is DFQATT and CDR2 SNEGSKA (reference sequence). The CDR3 consists of 14 residues. The V gene lost 4 bases and the J gene lost 3 bases, with 12 bases spanning the gap. The CDR3 spells CSAKAGLYTGELFF. CDR3 in DNA: TGCAGTGCTAAAGCAGGGCTGTACACCGGGGAGCTGTTTTTT.